This record looks at one T cell receptor (beta chain) sequence and its context. The data stem from a study of blood T cell repertoires in COVID-19. Study overall: Samples came from the United States, Italy and Spain, spanning acute and convalescent COVID-19. The analysed material was cDNA or gDNA that came from T cells, B-cell-depleted T cells, or PBMCs.

Germline lookup yields CDR1 SGDLS and CDR2 YYNGEE. The CDR3 has 16 amino acids. The ends were cut back, 4 bases at V and 3 bases at J, with 19 bases in the middle. Sequenced by immunoSEQ multiplex PCR; TCRdb stores in-frame clones only, minus some. The data show 160,000 or so clones, just over 90% seen once. The sequencing input was peripheral blood. The clonotype originates from a woman aged 55 to 70 with COVID-19, enrolled during active disease. This sequence joins TRBV9 and TRBJ1-1; TRBD1 is a possible D gene (6 bases). The CDR3 protein is CASSKTWGAGDTEAFF. For the CDR3, the DNA is TGTGCCAGCAGCAAAACTTGGGGAGCAGGGGACACTGAAGCTTTCTTT.